This T cell receptor (beta chain) was recovered during a study of blood T cell repertoires in COVID-19. CDR3 size: 14 residues. The V gene's germline CDR1 is LGHDT and CDR2 YNNKEL (reference sequence). With 1 base removed from V and 11 bases from J, the gap between germline ends came to 12 bases. Only in-frame clones appear in the TCRdb table, and some are missing; sequencing was by immunoSEQ multiplex PCR. Here the sample spans some 250,000 clones, approximately 85% being singletons. This clone has a single count. The J gene is TRBJ1-6, the V gene TRBV3-1 (or the pseudogene TRBV3-2); maybe TRBD1 (5 bases). This TCR was sampled from a woman aged 55 to 70 with active or convalescent COVID-19. Material: peripheral blood. The CDR3, as DNA: TGTGCCAGCAGCCAAGTCAGGGCAATGCCACCCCTCCACTTT. This codes for CASSQVRAMPPLHF.